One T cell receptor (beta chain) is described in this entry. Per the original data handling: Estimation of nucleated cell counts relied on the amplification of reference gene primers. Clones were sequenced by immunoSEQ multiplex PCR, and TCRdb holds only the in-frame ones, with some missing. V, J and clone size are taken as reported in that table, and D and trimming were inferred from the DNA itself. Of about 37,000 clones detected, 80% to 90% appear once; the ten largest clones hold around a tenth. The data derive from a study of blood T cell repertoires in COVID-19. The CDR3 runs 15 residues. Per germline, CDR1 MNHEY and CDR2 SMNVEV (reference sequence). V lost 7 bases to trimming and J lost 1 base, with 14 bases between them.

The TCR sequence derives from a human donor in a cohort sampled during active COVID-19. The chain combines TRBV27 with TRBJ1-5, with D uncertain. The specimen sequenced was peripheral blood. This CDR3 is CASMIQRTSNQPQHF. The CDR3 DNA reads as TGTGCCAGCATGATTCAGCGGACCAGCAATCAGCCCCAGCATTTT.